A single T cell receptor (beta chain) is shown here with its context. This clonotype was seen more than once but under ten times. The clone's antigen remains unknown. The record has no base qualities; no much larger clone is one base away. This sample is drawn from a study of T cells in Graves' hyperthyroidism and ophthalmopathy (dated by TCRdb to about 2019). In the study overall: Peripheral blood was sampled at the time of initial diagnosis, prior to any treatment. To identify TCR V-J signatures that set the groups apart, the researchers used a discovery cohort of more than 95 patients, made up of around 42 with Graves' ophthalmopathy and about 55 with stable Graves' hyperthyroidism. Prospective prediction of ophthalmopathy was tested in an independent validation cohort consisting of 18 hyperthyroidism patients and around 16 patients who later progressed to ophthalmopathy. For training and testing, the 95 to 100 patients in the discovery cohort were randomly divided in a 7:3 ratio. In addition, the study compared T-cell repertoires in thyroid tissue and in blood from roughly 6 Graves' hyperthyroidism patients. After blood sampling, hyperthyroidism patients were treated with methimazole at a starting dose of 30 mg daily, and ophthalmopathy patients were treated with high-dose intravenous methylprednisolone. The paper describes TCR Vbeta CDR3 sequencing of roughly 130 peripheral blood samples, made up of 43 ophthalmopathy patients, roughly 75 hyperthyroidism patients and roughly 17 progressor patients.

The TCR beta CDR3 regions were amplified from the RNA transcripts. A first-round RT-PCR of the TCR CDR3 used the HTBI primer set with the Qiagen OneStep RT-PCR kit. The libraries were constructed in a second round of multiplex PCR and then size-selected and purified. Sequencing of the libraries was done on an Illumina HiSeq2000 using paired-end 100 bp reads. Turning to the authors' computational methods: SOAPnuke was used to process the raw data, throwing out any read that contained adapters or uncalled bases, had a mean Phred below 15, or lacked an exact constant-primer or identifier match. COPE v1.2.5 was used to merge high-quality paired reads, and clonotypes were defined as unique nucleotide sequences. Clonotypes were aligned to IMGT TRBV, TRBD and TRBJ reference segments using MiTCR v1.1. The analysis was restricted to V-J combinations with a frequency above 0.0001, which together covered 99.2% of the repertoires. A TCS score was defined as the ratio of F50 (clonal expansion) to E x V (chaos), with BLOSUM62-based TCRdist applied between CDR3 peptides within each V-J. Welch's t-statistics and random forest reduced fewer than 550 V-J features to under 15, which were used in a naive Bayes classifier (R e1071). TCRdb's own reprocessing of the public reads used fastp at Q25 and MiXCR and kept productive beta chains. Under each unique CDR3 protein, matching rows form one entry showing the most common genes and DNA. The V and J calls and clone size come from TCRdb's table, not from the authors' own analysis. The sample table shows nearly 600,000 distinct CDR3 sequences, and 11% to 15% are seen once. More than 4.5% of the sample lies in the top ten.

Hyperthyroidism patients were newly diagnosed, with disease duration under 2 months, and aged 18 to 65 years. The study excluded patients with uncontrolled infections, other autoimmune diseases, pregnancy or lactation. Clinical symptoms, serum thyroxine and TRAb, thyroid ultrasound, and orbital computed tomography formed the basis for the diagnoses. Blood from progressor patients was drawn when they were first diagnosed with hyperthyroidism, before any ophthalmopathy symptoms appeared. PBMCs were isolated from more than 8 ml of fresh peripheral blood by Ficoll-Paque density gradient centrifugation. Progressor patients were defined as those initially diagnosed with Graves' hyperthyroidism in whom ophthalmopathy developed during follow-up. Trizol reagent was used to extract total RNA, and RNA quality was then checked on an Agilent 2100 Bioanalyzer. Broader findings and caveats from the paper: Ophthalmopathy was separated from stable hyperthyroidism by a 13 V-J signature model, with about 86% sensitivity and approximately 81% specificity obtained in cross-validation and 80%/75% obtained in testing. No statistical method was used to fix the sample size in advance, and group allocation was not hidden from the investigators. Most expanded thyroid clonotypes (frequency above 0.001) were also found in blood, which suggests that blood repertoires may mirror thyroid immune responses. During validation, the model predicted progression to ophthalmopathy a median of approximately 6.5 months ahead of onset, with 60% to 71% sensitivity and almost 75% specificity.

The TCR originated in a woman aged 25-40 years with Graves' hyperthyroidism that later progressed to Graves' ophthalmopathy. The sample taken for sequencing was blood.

DNA sequence: TGTGCCAGCACCCAAGGGACAGGGGATGGCTACACCTTC. Its product reads: CASTQGTGDGYTF. Recombination linked TRBV6-2 or TRBV6-3 to TRBJ1-2, with 10 bases matching TRBD1. V lost 7 bases and J lost 6 bases, and the count of bases not matched to a germline gene is 5. The germline V gene gives CDR1 as MNHEY and CDR2 as SVGEGT. The CDR3 goes from the cysteine to the phenylalanine over 13 residues. Only CDR3 DNA is held: 39 bases, read in frame from base 1.